The next 20 T cell receptor beta chains were all read from a single sample in a study of response to subunit inactivated influenza vaccine. TCRdb used MiXCR to reprocess the RT-PCR reads, holding one entry per CDR3 protein. The sample includes hundreds of thousands of distinct CDR3 sequences, roughly 8.2% of them seen just once. The specimen comprised PBMCs from blood, sampled around 2 years after vaccination. Receptor source: a man aged 45-69 years who received an inactivated influenza vaccine.

This clonotype appeared a few times. J is TRBJ2-1 and V is TRBV6-2 or TRBV6-3; the D is unclear. This CDR3 contains 12 residues. V was shortened by 6 bases and J by 14 bases, with 17 bases between the two germline ends. CDR1 is MNHEY and CDR2 is SVGEGT in the germline V gene. The CDR3 sequence is CASRDNSRREFF. The DNA of the CDR3 is TGTGCCAGCAGAGACAACTCGCGTCGTGAGTTCTTC.

This clonotype was observed a few times. The rearrangement uses TRBV29-1 and TRBJ1-2; 7 bases map to TRBD1. V lost 7 bases and J lost 8; bases outside the gene matches: 16. Per the germline V gene, CDR1 is SQVTM and CDR2 is ANQGSEA. The CDR3 covers 14 residues. CDR3 residues: CSAGGVQGVSGYTF. The CDR3 bases are TGCAGCGCCGGGGGGGTCCAGGGGGTGAGCGGCTACACCTTC.

V usage is TRBV12-3 or TRBV12-4 and J usage is TRBJ2-5, with TRBD2 matching over 12 bases. Trimming at V came to 1 base and at J to 1 base, leaving 10 bases not matched to a gene. CDR3 length equals 19 residues. In nucleotides, the CDR3 is TGTGCCAGCAGTTTAGGGACTAGCGGGGCCATTCTGGTCCAAGAGACCCAGTACTTC. It is translated as CASSLGTSGAILVQETQYF.

This clonotype was recorded at least ten times. The chain joins TRBV4-1 to TRBJ2-4, with 7 bases fitting TRBD1. The CDR3 sequence is 17 residues long. With V trimmed by 0 bases and J by 1 base, 6 bases remained unmatched. Germline V gives CDR1 MGHRA, CDR2 YSYEKL. This CDR3 is CASSQEGTGVAKNIQYF. CDR3 nucleotide sequence: TGCGCCAGCAGCCAAGAAGGCACAGGGGTGGCCAAAAACATTCAGTACTTC.

The CDR3 spells CASSEAFGGSTDTQYF. CDR3 DNA: TGTGCCAGCAGTGAAGCGTTTGGGGGGTCGACAGATACGCAGTATTTT. This chain links TRBV2 with TRBJ2-3; D is possibly TRBD2 (6 bases). CDR3 length: 16 amino acids. Germline CDR1 SNHLY, CDR2 FYNNEI. The ends were cut back, 0 bases at V and 3 bases at J, with 13 bases in the middle.

This clonotype was seen a few times. The chain combines TRBV6-5 with TRBJ2-5; D is ambiguous. This CDR3 has 15 residues. The ends were cut back, 2 bases at V and 0 bases at J, with 10 bases in the middle. Germline V gene data show CDR1 as MNHEY and CDR2 as SVGAGI. Here the CDR3 DNA reads TGTGCCAGCAGTTACGGGCAGCTGTACCAAGAGACCCAGTACTTC. As protein: CASSYGQLYQETQYF.

The chain uses TRBV6-2 or TRBV6-3 and TRBJ1-2; D might be TRBD1 (5 bases). Germline CDR1 is MNHEY and CDR2 is SVGEGT. The CDR3 consists of 17 residues. V was pared by 4 bases and J by 4 bases, with 22 bases between. CDR3 protein: CASSFTLPGRKIYGYTF. The CDR3 DNA reads TGTGCCAGCAGTTTCACCCTCCCGGGACGGAAGATCTATGGCTACACCTTC.

The chain uses TRBV6-5 and TRBJ2-1; D is perhaps TRBD2 (5 bases). This CDR3 has 15 amino acids. From germline, CDR1 is MNHEY and CDR2 SVGAGI. Deletions cut 2 bases from V and 9 bases from J, with 17 bases between. The CDR3, as DNA: TGTGCCAGCAGTTACGGCCTTGACGGGATCAGTGAGCAGTTCTTC. Protein: CASSYGLDGISEQFF.

In its sample, this clonotype was seen many times. The rearrangement joins TRBV18 to TRBJ2-7; 7 bases are shared with TRBD1. Per the germline V gene, CDR1 is KGHSH and CDR2 is LQKENI. This CDR3 is built from 15 residues. J was trimmed by 6 bases and V by 3 bases; bases with no gene match: 11. The CDR3 sequence is CASSPRQGDLGEQYF. The DNA of the CDR3 is TGTGCCAGCTCACCTCGGCAGGGGGACCTAGGCGAGCAGTACTTC.

This clonotype was counted between two and nine times. The chain links TRBV4-2 to TRBJ2-2, with D hard to call. With 3 bases removed from V and 5 bases from J, the gap between germline ends came to 7 bases. This CDR3 contains 13 residues. Germline CDR1 is LGHNA and CDR2 is YNFKEQ. The CDR3 region has the DNA TGTGCCAGCAGCCAGGGGTATACCGGGGAGCTGTTTTTT. This gives the protein CASSQGYTGELFF.

The chain uses TRBV6-2 or TRBV6-3 and TRBJ2-6; no clear D. CDR3 length equals 15 residues. V lost 6 bases and J 1 base, leaving 10 bases between the germline ends. The germline V gene has CDR1 MNHEY and CDR2 SVGEGT. DNA of the CDR3: TGTGCCAGCAGCTTATCGGAGTCTGGGGCCAACGTCCTGACTTTC. Protein: CASSLSESGANVLTF.

This clonotype was recorded many times. The V gene is TRBV28, the J gene TRBJ2-7, with D perhaps matching TRBD2 (6 bases). Between the trimmed V and J ends, which lost 7 bases and 3 bases, there was a span of 16 bases. CDR3 length: 14 amino acids. CDR1 MDHEN and CDR2 SYDVKM come from the germline V gene. CDR3 nucleotides: TGTGCCAGCACCCCTCGGCGGGGCCTCTACGAGCAGTACTTC. It yields the protein CASTPRRGLYEQYF. The whole variable domain, filled in from reference TRBV28 and TRBJ2-7, reads DVKVTQSSRYLVKRTGEKVFLECVQDMDHENMFWYRQDPGLGLRLIYFSYDVKMKEKGDIPEGYSVSREKKERFSLILESASTNQTSMYLCASTPRRGLYEQYFGPGTRLTVT.

This clonotype was counted at least ten times. The rearrangement joins TRBV20-1 to TRBJ2-5; the match to TRBD2 covers 11 bases. The germline CDR1 and CDR2 sequences are DFQATT and SNEGSKA (reference sequence). This CDR3 is built from 12 residues. CDR3 residues: CGTSGSQETQYF. The CDR3 nucleotides are TGCGGGACTAGCGGTTCCCAAGAGACCCAGTACTTC.

The rearrangement joins TRBV6-2 or TRBV6-3 to TRBJ2-3; possibly TRBD2 for D (6 bases). The V end was cut by 3 bases, the J end by 0 bases, with 22 bases between. This CDR3 spans 19 amino acids. Germline-derived CDR1 and CDR2 are MNHEY and SVGEGT. CDR3 residues: CASSYAPLAVIGSTDTQYF. The CDR3 nucleotides read TGTGCCAGCAGTTATGCCCCCTTAGCGGTGATCGGAAGCACAGATACGCAGTATTTT.

This clonotype occurred many times. One end of the junction varies from germline; a read error may be responsible. The V gene is TRBV7-9, the J gene TRBJ1-5; D is unclear. The CDR3 extends over 14 amino acids. CDR1 and CDR2 from the germline V gene are SEHNR and FQNEAQ (reference sequence). Written as DNA, the CDR3 is TGTGCCAGCAGTTTAGAAGGTGGAAATCAGCCCCAGCATTTT. As protein: CASSLEGGNQPQHF. The variable domain in full, with the rest retrieved from reference TRBV7-9 and TRBJ1-5, is DTGVSQNPRHKITKRGQNVTFRCDPISEHNRLYWYRQTLGQGPEFLTYFQNEAQLEKSRLLSDRFSAERPKGSFSTLEIQRTEQGDSAMYLCASSLEGGNQPQHFGDGTRLSIL.

The table lists this clonotype with a few counts. The V gene is TRBV3-1, the J gene TRBJ1-1, with D tentatively TRBD1 (6 bases). V was pared by 1 base and J by 10 bases, with 13 bases between. The CDR3 length is 13 residues. The germline gives CDR1 LGHDT, CDR2 YNNKEL (reference sequence). In DNA, the CDR3 is TGTGCCAGCAGCCAAGGGGGGGCGGTTACAGCTTTCTTT. Amino acid sequence: CASSQGGAVTAFF.

This clonotype occurred a few times. J is TRBJ1-6 and V is TRBV25-1; TRBD1 aligns across 10 bases. This CDR3 has 19 residues. V shed 1 base and J 0 bases; nucleotides not matched to a gene: 6. Looked up from germline, CDR1 is MGHDK and CDR2 is SYGVNS. The CDR3: CASSESRDRGSSYNSPLHF. The CDR3 nucleotides are TGTGCCAGCAGTGAATCCCGGGACAGGGGCAGCTCCTATAATTCACCCCTCCACTTT.

This clonotype has a handful of counts. This CDR3 reads CASSFPDTQYF. CDR3 in DNA: TGTGCCAGCAGCTTCCCAGATACGCAGTATTTT. This chain uses TRBV5-5 with TRBJ2-3, with D uncertain. Trimming removed 2 bases from V and 4 bases from J, with 2 bases in between. The CDR3 extends over 11 amino acids. Germline values: CDR1 SGHKS, CDR2 YYEKEE (reference sequence).

This clonotype was detected only a few times. J is TRBJ1-6 and V is TRBV5-4; 9 bases match TRBD1. V dropped 4 bases and J dropped 10; count of bases not matched to a gene: 6. Germline CDR1 and CDR2: SGHNT and YYREEE (reference sequence). The CDR3 has 14 residues. CDR3 DNA sequence: TGTGCCAGCAGCACCGGACAGGGGACATCACCCCTCCACTTT. Translating it yields CASSTGQGTSPLHF.

This clonotype was seen many times. Sequence at one end of the junction differs from germline and may be a read error. The chain is built from TRBV7-7 and TRBJ1-1; D remains ambiguous. CDR3 length: 13 amino acids. Looked up from germline, CDR1 is SSHAT and CDR2 is FNYEAQ (reference sequence). The CDR3 loop reads CASSRAPNTEAFF. The CDR3 nucleotides read TGTGCTAGCAGCCGCGCCCCGAACACTGAAGCTTTCTTT.